The rows below give T cell receptor beta chains drawn from one sample of a study of early T cells in non-severe SARS-CoV-2 infection. A single record per CDR3 protein comes from TCRdb applying MiXCR to the 5' RACE reads. Counted here are over 55,000 distinct CDR3 sequences, roughly a tenth occurring once; the ten biggest clones make up less than 10%. The sequenced material came from whole blood. The receptors stem from an adult who was a healthcare worker with PCR-confirmed SARS-CoV-2 infection or an uninfected control (not recorded which). Both conserved end residues are part of each CDR3. A D gene is named only where the DNA matches it firmly. A row's size may be missing; if present it is once, few, many or a size class.

many	TRBJ2-3	-	TRBV4-1	CASSQDSSSRTDTQYF	TGCGCCAGCAGCCAAGATTCCAGCTCCCGCACAGATACGCAGTATTTT
-	TRBJ1-2	-	TRBV20-1	CSASGVRGGGYTF	TGCAGTGCTAGCGGGGTCCGGGGTGGAGGCTACACCTTC
many	TRBJ1-1	-	TRBV5-1	CASSLLSTGGTEAFF	TGCGCCAGCAGCTTGCTCTCAACCGGGGGCACTGAAGCTTTCTTT
-	TRBJ2-1	-	TRBV6-5	CASSPRGTYNEQFF	TGTGCCAGCAGTCCGCGGGGAACCTACAATGAGCAGTTCTTC
few	TRBJ1-1	-	TRBV7-8	CASSSMRHTEAFF	TGTGCCAGCAGCTCCATGCGGCACACTGAAGCTTTCTTT
many	TRBJ2-7	-	TRBV7-8	CASSLDRQSSYEQYF	TGTGCCAGCAGCTTAGACAGGCAAAGCTCCTACGAGCAGTACTTC
many	TRBJ1-6	-	TRBV11-3	CASILRARNSPLHF	TGTGCCAGCATTCTGAGGGCCCGTAATTCACCCCTCCACTTT
many	TRBJ1-6	-	TRBV20-1	CSARDQINSPLHF	TGCAGTGCTAGAGATCAGATTAATTCACCCCTCCACTTT
many	TRBJ2-1	TRBD2	TRBV30	CAWSLGLAGIEQFF	TGTGCCTGGAGTTTGGGACTAGCGGGAATTGAGCAGTTCTTC
many	TRBJ1-1	-	TRBV7-6	CASSLGPMNTEAFF	TGTGCCAGCAGCCTGGGACCGATGAACACTGAAGCTTTCTTT
-	TRBJ1-5	-	TRBV19	CASSKDIKPTGHGNQPQHF	TGTGCCAGTAGTAAAGACATCAAGCCGACAGGCCATGGCAATCAGCCCCAGCATTTT
many	TRBJ2-1	-	TRBV24-1	CATSEVNEQFF	TGTGCCACCAGTGAGGTCAATGAGCAGTTCTTC
many	TRBJ2-1	-	TRBV5-4	CAILATRGNEQFF	TGTGCCATCTTGGCGACGAGGGGCAATGAGCAGTTCTTC
few	TRBJ2-2	-	TRBV29-1	CSAGGGGRGLTGELFF	TGCAGCGCCGGCGGAGGGGGCAGGGGTTTGACCGGGGAGCTGTTTTTT
few	TRBJ1-2	TRBD1	TRBV12-3/TRBV12-4	CASSSQGAIGGYTF	TGTGCCAGCAGTTCTCAGGGGGCAATCGGTGGCTACACCTTC
-	TRBJ2-3	TRBD2	TRBV19	CASSIVGTDLLAGTDTQYF	TGTGCCAGTAGTATAGTCGGGACCGATCTGCTAGCGGGCACAGATACGCAGTATTTT